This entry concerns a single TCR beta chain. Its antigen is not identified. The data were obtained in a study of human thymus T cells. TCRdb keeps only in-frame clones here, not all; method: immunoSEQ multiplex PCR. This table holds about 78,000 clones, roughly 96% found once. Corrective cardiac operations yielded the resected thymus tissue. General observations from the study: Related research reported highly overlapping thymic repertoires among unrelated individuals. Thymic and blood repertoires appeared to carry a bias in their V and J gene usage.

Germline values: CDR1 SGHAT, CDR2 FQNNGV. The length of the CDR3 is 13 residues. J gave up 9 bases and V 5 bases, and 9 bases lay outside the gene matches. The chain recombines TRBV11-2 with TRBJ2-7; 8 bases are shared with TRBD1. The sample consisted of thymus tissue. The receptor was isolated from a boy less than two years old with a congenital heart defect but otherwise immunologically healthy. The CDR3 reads CASSLGRGHGQYF. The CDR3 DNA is TGTGCCAGCAGCCTTGGCAGGGGGCACGGGCAGTACTTC.